Included here is one T cell receptor (beta chain) sequence, with context. The data were obtained in a study of T cells after yellow fever vaccination. TCRdb called the 5' RACE reads again in MiXCR, with one record for every CDR3 protein. The sample includes 95,000 to 150,000 distinct CDR3 sequences, roughly 15% of them seen just once. The CDR3 consists of 16 residues. V was trimmed by 0 bases and J by 1 base, leaving 11 bases between them. Germline CDR1 and CDR2: MNHEY and SVGEGT. The material sequenced was CD8+ T cells sorted from PBMCs, taken 5 days after the yellow fever booster vaccination. The clonotype comes from a man younger than 35 who received the YFV17D yellow fever vaccine. The chain has TRBV6-2 or TRBV6-3 and TRBJ2-3; D is undetermined. The CDR3 sequence: CASSYSTRPRTDTQYF. CDR3 DNA: TGTGCCAGCAGTTACTCGACCAGACCCCGCACAGATACGCAGTATTTT.